A selection of T cell receptor beta chains follows, all from one sample in a study of control samples from healthy donors and cancer patients. The table came from immunoSEQ multiplex PCR; TCRdb's copy has only in-frame clones and leaves some out. The sample records tens of thousands of clones, 85% to 95% being singletons. The sample consisted of blood. The receptors stem from a man younger than 45 in good health. Both conserved end residues are part of each CDR3. Each record gives: clone size, D gene, J gene, V gene, CDR3 DNA, CDR3 protein. The D gene is left open where the match is weak. A clone size is listed for some rows: how often the clone was seen (once, few, many), or a class if it is expanded.

- | TRBD2 | TRBJ2-3 | TRBV24-1 | TGTGCCACCAGTGAACTTCGTAGCGGGAGGGCCACAGATACGCAGTATTTT | CATSELRSGRATDTQYF
- | - | TRBJ2-7 | TRBV11-2 | TGTGCCAGCAGCTGGGGGACTGTATACGAGCAGTACTTC | CASSWGTVYEQYF
- | TRBD2 | TRBJ2-1 | TRBV9 | TGTGCCAGCAGCGTCTCCGGGACTAGCACGAACAATGAGCAGTTCTTC | CASSVSGTSTNNEQFF
- | - | TRBJ1-3 | TRBV7-9 | TGTGCCAGCAGCTTAGGCGGAAACACCATATATTTT | CASSLGGNTIYF
- | TRBD1 | TRBJ1-5 | TRBV19 | TGTGCCAGTAGTTTCTCAGGGGACAGGGGGCCGTATAGCAATCAGCCCCAGCATTTT | CASSFSGDRGPYSNQPQHF
once | - | TRBJ1-2 | TRBV6-5 | TGTGCCAGCAGTTACTCTGGGACCGGCTCCTATGGCTACACCTTC | CASSYSGTGSYGYTF
- | - | TRBJ1-3 | TRBV5-4 | TGTGCCAGCAGCCCCGAACCCCTTCGGGGAAACACCATATATTTT | CASSPEPLRGNTIYF
once | TRBD1 | TRBJ1-1 | TRBV7-3 | TGTGCCAGCGGGACAGGGGCGGCCACTGAAGCTTTCTTT | CASGTGAATEAFF
- | - | TRBJ1-5 | TRBV6-1 | TGTGCCAGCAGTGACGGGCCGACCCAGCCCCAGCATTTT | CASSDGPTQPQHF
- | TRBD1 | TRBJ1-2 | TRBV6-5 | TGTGCCAGCAGTTGGACAGGGAAGTTCAATGGCTACACCTTC | CASSWTGKFNGYTF
- | - | TRBJ2-7 | TRBV18 | TGTGCCAGCTCACCAATATCCAGGAACTACGAGCAGTACTTC | CASSPISRNYEQYF
- | - | TRBJ1-2 | TRBV19 | TGTGCCAGCGCCTACCCGAGGGGCTCCAGCTATGGCTACACCTTC | CASAYPRGSSYGYTF
- | - | TRBJ2-5 | TRBV5-1 | TGCGCCAGCAGCTTGGAGGGGGACCAAGAGACCCAGTACTTC | CASSLEGDQETQYF
- | - | TRBJ2-3 | TRBV14 | TGTGCCAGCAGCCAAGATCTGATCACAGATACGCAGTATTTT | CASSQDLITDTQYF
- | - | TRBJ2-7 | TRBV9 | TGTGCCAGCAGCCCCGGAGGGGGTTACTCCTACGAGCAGTACTTC | CASSPGGGYSYEQYF